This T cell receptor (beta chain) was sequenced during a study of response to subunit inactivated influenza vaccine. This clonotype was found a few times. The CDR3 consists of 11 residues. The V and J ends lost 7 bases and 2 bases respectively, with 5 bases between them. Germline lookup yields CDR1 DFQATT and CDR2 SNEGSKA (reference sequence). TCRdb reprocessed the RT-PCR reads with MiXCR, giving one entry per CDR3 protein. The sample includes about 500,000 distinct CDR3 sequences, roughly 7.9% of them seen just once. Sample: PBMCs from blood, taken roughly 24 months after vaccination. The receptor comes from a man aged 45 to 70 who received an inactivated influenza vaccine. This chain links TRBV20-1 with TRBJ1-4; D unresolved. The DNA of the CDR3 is TGCAGTGGGCAGACTAATGAAAAACTGTTTTTT. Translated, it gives CSGQTNEKLFF.